The present T cell receptor beta chain was sequenced within a study of CD8 T cells in ankylosing spondylitis. General observations from the study: Blood of patients with ankylosing spondylitis appeared to be characterized by a TCR beta motif of several highly homologous variants. Matched synovial fluid from ankylosing spondylitis patients was reported to be enriched for disease-linked clones.

TCRdb called the 5' RACE reads again in MiXCR, with one record for every CDR3 protein. The sample lists hundreds of thousands of distinct CDR3 sequences; roughly a sixth were seen once. The CDR3 contains 14 residues. The junction had 3 bases not matched to a gene; V was cut back by 1 base and J by 7 bases. Germline lookup yields CDR1 MGHRA and CDR2 YSYEKL. With regard to this clonotype: Its antigen is undetermined.

The TCR sequence derives from a male donor with ankylosing spondylitis. J is TRBJ1-4 and V is TRBV4-1; 7 bases are a match to TRBD1. The sequenced sample was blood, either unsorted or a sorted T cell fraction (not recorded which). The CDR3: CASSQGRGSEKLFF. CDR3 coding DNA: TGCGCCAGCAGCCAAGGCAGGGGGAGTGAAAAACTGTTTTTT.